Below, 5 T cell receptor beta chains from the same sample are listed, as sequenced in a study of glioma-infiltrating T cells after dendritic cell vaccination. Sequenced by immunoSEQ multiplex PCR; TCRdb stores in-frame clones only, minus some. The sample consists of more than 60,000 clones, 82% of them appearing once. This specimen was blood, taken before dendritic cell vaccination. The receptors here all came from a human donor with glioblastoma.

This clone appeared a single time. The CDR3 nucleotides are TGTGCCGGCGCTAGCGGGGGGGCCCCAGATACGCAGTATTTT. Translation: CAGASGGAPDTQYF. The chain uses TRBV7-9 and TRBJ2-3; 12 bases agree with TRBD2. Germline V gene lookup returns CDR1 SEHNR and CDR2 FQNEAQ (reference sequence). After removal of 11 bases from V and 4 bases from J, the junction contained 7 bases not matched to a gene. The CDR3 length is 14 residues.

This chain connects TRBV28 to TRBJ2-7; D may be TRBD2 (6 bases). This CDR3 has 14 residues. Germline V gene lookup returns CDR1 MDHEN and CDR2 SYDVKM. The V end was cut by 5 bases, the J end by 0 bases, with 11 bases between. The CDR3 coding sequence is TGTGCCAGCAGTGACGGGGGTCGCTCCTACGAGCAGTACTTC. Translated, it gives CASSDGGRSYEQYF.

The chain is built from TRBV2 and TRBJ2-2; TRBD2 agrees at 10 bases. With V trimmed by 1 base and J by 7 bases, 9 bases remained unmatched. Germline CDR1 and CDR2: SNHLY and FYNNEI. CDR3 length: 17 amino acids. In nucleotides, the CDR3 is TGTGCCAGCAGTGAAGTCCGGAGCGGGGGGGTCGGCGGGGAGCTGTTTTTT. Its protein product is CASSEVRSGGVGGELFF. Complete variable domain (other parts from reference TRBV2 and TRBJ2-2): EPEVTQTPSHQVTQMGQEVILRCVPISNHLYFYWYRQILGQKVEFLVSFYNNEISEKSEIFDDQFSVERPDGSNFTLKIRSTKLEDSAMYFCASSEVRSGGVGGELFFGEGSRLTVL.

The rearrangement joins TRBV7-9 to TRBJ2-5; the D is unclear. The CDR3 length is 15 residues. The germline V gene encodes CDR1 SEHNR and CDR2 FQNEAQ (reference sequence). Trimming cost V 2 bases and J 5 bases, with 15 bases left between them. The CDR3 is CASSLLQPQVETQYF. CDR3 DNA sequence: TGTGCCAGCAGCTTATTACAGCCGCAGGTCGAGACCCAGTACTTC.

CDR3: CASSDTGGQPQHF. Written as DNA, the CDR3 is TGTGCCAGCAGCGATACAGGGGGGCAGCCCCAGCATTTT. This chain connects TRBV9 to TRBJ1-5; 8 bases are shared with TRBD1. Germline loops: CDR1 SGDLS, CDR2 YYNGEE. V gave up 3 bases and J gave up 7 bases; unmatched junction bases: 3. The CDR3 extends over 13 amino acids.